This T cell receptor beta chain emerged from a study of T cells in Graves' hyperthyroidism and ophthalmopathy. Study in general: Peripheral blood specimens were obtained at initial diagnosis, prior to any treatment.

The study's findings and limits: Prediction of ophthalmopathy progression came a median roughly 7.1 months pre-onset.

Uncontrolled infection, other autoimmune disease, pregnancy or lactation barred patients from enrollment. RNA transcripts yielded amplified TCR beta CDR3 regions. A first-round RT-PCR of the TCR CDR3 used the HTBI primer set. MiXCR, run by TCRdb on the multiplex PCR reads, gives a single entry per CDR3 protein. The sample gives around 450,000 distinct CDR3 sequences, approximately 14% of which show up once; approximately 8% is in the top ten. In this sample, this clonotype turned up many times. As yet, its antigen is unknown. The germline V gene has CDR1 SGHAT and CDR2 FQNNGV. Trimming left V 5 bases short and J 1 base short, with 11 bases between. The CDR3 consists of 14 residues.

Sequencing input: blood. The sequence came from a woman aged 18-29 years with Graves' hyperthyroidism. The chain uses TRBV11-2 and TRBJ2-5; the D gene could be TRBD1 or TRBD2 (6 bases each). The CDR3 DNA reads TGTGCCAGCAGCCCTCCGGGGGCCCAAGAGACCCAGTACTTC. This codes for CASSPPGAQETQYF.